This entry concerns a single TCR beta chain. Profiling relied on immunoSEQ multiplex PCR, and the TCRdb table lists in-frame clones only, not all of them. The sample yields some 500,000 clones, 60% to 80% seen once. The sample belongs to a study of shared clonotypes between healthy human individuals. CDR1 and CDR2 (germline): SGHRS, YFSETQ. The CDR3 totals 15 residues. Trimming removed 4 bases at V and 4 bases at J, with 18 bases between. Input material: PBMCs. The clonotype was recovered from a woman between 35 and 50 years old in good health. Some clones in this sample may be carry-over from other donors' samples. The gene calls are TRBV5-1 and TRBJ2-7; possibly TRBD1 for D (6 bases). The CDR3 sequence: CASSMTGHTSYEQYF. DNA for the CDR3: TGCGCCAGCAGCATGACAGGCCACACGAGTTACGAGCAGTACTTC.